This T cell receptor beta chain was sequenced during a study of OX40 agonist ivuxolimab in advanced cancers. TCRdb's copy holds only in-frame clones and misses some; the assay was immunoSEQ multiplex PCR. The table shows fewer than 70,000 clones, with around nine tenths occurring only once. The CDR3 extends over 14 amino acids. V lost 5 bases, J lost 4 bases, and 12 bases lay in between. The germline V gene encodes CDR1 SGHTA and CDR2 FQGNSA. Peripheral blood came from all dose cohorts at three timepoints. V and J are TRBV7-2 and TRBJ1-5, with D tentatively TRBD1 (6 bases). Specimen: CD4+ or CD8+ T cells sorted from blood, collected in a trial of the OX40 agonist ivuxolimab. The clonotype was recovered from an adult with an advanced solid tumor such as melanoma, head and neck, liver or kidney cancer. The CDR3 DNA sequence: TGTGCCAGCAGCCTGGACAGCTCGAATCAGCCCCAGCATTTT. As protein: CASSLDSSNQPQHF. The whole variable domain, remainder taken from reference TRBV7-2 and TRBJ1-5, is GAGVSQSPSNKVTEKGKDVELRCDPISGHTALYWYRQSLGQGLEFLIYFQGNSAPDKSGLPSDRFSAERTGGSVSTLTIQRTQQEDSAVYLCASSLDSSNQPQHFGDGTRLSIL.